A single sample is the source of the 4 T cell receptor beta chains below, sequenced in a study of T cell responses to AZD1222 COVID-19 vaccine. Produced via immunoSEQ multiplex PCR; TCRdb's table is partial and in-frame only. This sample has about 94,000 clones; around 85% occur once, and the top ten carry roughly 5%. The sample consisted of peripheral blood, taken 28 days after the second AZD1222 dose. These TCRs come from an adult who received the AZD1222 COVID-19 vaccine.

The DNA of the CDR3 is TGTGCCAGCAGTTATTTGTCAGGCGGGAGGACCTCCTACGAGCAGTACTTC. Amino acid sequence: CASSYLSGGRTSYEQYF. V usage is TRBV6-2 or TRBV6-3 and J usage is TRBJ2-7, with 8 bases that match TRBD2. The CDR3 length is 17 residues. Germline V gene lookup returns CDR1 MNHEY and CDR2 SVGEGT. Unmatched junction bases numbered 10, after V lost 3 bases and J lost 0 bases.

The chain joins TRBV2 to TRBJ2-5; 9 bases agree with TRBD1. The germline V gene encodes CDR1 SNHLY and CDR2 FYNNEI. V was pared by 6 bases and J by 4 bases, with 9 bases of the junction left unmatched. CDR3 length: 15 amino acids. CDR3 in DNA: TGTGCCAGCAGGGCGGGACAGGGTAAAGGAGAGACCCAGTACTTC. Amino acids: CASRAGQGKGETQYF.

In regard to this clone: A read error may account for a junction end that differs from germline. The V gene is TRBV7-7, the J gene TRBJ2-3; 12 bases are shared with TRBD1. Germline assignment: CDR1 SSHAT and CDR2 FNYEAQ (reference sequence). The CDR3 contains 15 residues. CDR3 nucleotides: TGTGCTAGCAGCTTAGGGGGACAGGGGGCCGATACGCAGTATTTT. Protein: CASSLGGQGADTQYF.

This clone occurred once. This chain uses TRBV5-5 with TRBJ1-2, with D perhaps matching TRBD1 (6 bases). Germline CDR1 reads SGHKS; CDR2 reads YYEKEE (reference sequence). The ends were cut back, 4 bases at V and 11 bases at J, with 24 bases in the middle. This CDR3 contains 15 residues. Here the CDR3 reads CASSQQTGILFSYTF. Written as DNA, the CDR3 is TGTGCCAGCAGCCAACAGACAGGAATACTTTTCAGTTACACCTTC.